This TCR beta chain was sequenced in a study of shared clonotypes between healthy human individuals. Study results and limitations: The generation probabilities recorded for non-shared clonotypes fell below those of clonotypes shared by all four donors. The expectation was that sequencing depth would affect clonotype sharing among donors. About 4.5% of naive CD4 clonotypes were common to several donors.

CDR1 is MNHNS and CDR2 is SASEGT in the germline V gene. V shed 4 bases, J shed 2 bases, and the junction held 5 bases outside the gene matches. The CDR3 runs 14 residues. With regard to this clone: Its antigen remains unknown.

TCRdb's copy holds only in-frame clones and misses some; the assay was immunoSEQ multiplex PCR. Of about 1,900,000 clones listed, roughly 95% are singletons. CD45RO-negative cells were positively selected for CCR7, leaving out terminally differentiated effector memory CD45RA+ cells. Those who donated, Caucasian adults without exception, all lived in Nashville, Tennessee. The rearrangement uses TRBV6-1 and TRBJ2-7; 7 bases match TRBD1. The material sequenced was naive CD8+ T cells sorted from blood. This sequence was found in a man between 18 and 29 years old in good health. CDR3 nucleotide sequence: TGTGCCAGCAGTGTTGGGGACAGAACCTACGAGCAGTACTTC. It encodes CASSVGDRTYEQYF.